The 14 T cell receptor beta chains reported below all come from one sample, sequenced in a study. TCRdb re-called the 5' RACE reads with MiXCR, one entry per CDR3 protein. The data contain around 5,300 distinct CDR3 sequences, about three quarters of them singletons. Source material: naive CD4+ T cells sorted from blood. As to subset: naive CD4+ T cells, CD4+CD45RA+CD25-. The receptors originated from a female donor with breast cancer.

The genes are TRBV20-1 and TRBJ1-1, with no clear D. The V gene's germline CDR1 is DFQATT and CDR2 SNEGSKA (reference sequence). There are 14 residues in the CDR3. Trimming pared 3 bases from V and 5 bases from J, leaving 16 bases between. CDR3: CSARVPQAATEAFF. Written as DNA, the CDR3 is TGCAGTGCTAGGGTGCCTCAAGCGGCTACTGAAGCTTTCTTT.

This chain connects TRBV20-1 to TRBJ2-3; D call uncertain. The CDR3 has 17 residues. CDR1 is DFQATT and CDR2 is SNEGSKA in the germline V gene (reference sequence). Between the trimmed V and J ends, which lost 0 bases and 1 base, there was a span of 17 bases. CDR3 nucleotide sequence: TGCAGTGCTAGAGATCAGTCTTATCGTGCCGGCACAGATACGCAGTATTTT. Encoded protein: CSARDQSYRAGTDTQYF.

Of note for this clonotype: A read error may account for a junction end that differs from germline. This rearrangement joins TRBV12-3 or TRBV12-4 to TRBJ1-1; D might be TRBD1 (5 bases). There are 11 residues in the CDR3. This CDR3 is CASSLFGDALF. The CDR3 DNA sequence: TGTGCCAGCAGTTTGTTTGGGGACGCTCTTTTT.

Comments on this clonotype: One end of the junction is discordant with germline, which a read error may explain. The J gene is TRBJ1-1, the V gene TRBV7-7; the D is unclear. The CDR3 runs to 13 residues. Per the germline V gene, CDR1 is SSHAT and CDR2 is FNYEAQ (reference sequence). The CDR3 DNA sequence: TGTGCTAGCAGCTTAGATTTGAACACTGAAGCTTTCTTT. Amino acids: CASSLDLNTEAFF.

The rearrangement links TRBV7-3 to TRBJ1-5; weak D call: TRBD1 (6 bases). Per the germline V gene, CDR1 is SGHTA and CDR2 is FQGTGA. The CDR3 contains 13 residues. Trimming cost V 6 bases and J 3 bases, with 9 bases left between them. The CDR3 DNA reads as TGTGCCAGCAGTCGGACAGTCAATCAGCCCCAGCATTTT. Protein product: CASSRTVNQPQHF. Complete variable domain (other parts from reference TRBV7-3 and TRBJ1-5): GAGVSQTPSNKVTEKGKYVELRCDPISGHTALYWYRQSLGQGPEFLIYFQGTGAADDSGLPNDRFFAVRPEGSVSTLKIQRTERGDSAVYLCASSRTVNQPQHFGDGTRLSIL.

This rearrangement joins TRBV20-1 to TRBJ1-1, with 9 bases matching TRBD1. V lost 3 bases and J lost 3; bases outside the gene matches: 5. The CDR3 is 14 residues long. The germline V gene encodes CDR1 DFQATT and CDR2 SNEGSKA (reference sequence). CDR3 sequence reads: CSASWTGVHTEAFF. The CDR3 DNA sequence: TGCAGTGCTAGTTGGACAGGGGTTCACACTGAAGCTTTCTTT.

CDR3 nucleotide sequence: TGTGCCAGCAGCACAGGGACAGCCGGCTCCTACGAGCAGTACTTC. This gives the protein CASSTGTAGSYEQYF. The rearrangement links TRBV9 to TRBJ2-7; 7 bases fit TRBD1. V gave up 4 bases and J gave up 0 bases; unmatched junction bases: 7. The CDR3 extends over 15 amino acids. The germline CDR1 and CDR2 sequences are SGDLS and YYNGEE.

The table lists this clonotype with a few counts. CDR3 sequence: CASSLGGQGFSDTDTQYF. The CDR3 nucleotides read TGTGCCAGCAGCTTAGGAGGACAGGGGTTTTCCGACACAGATACGCAGTATTTT. The J gene is TRBJ2-3, the V gene TRBV7-8, with 9 bases aligning to TRBD1. V trimming: 1 base; J trimming: 2 bases; junction bases outside the gene matches: 10. In germline, CDR1 is SGHVS, CDR2 FQNEAQ. This CDR3 has 18 residues.

This chain uses TRBV5-1 with TRBJ1-6, with D unclear. CDR3 size: 15 residues. CDR1 and CDR2 (germline): SGHRS, YFSETQ. V lost 0 bases, J lost 9 bases, and 13 bases lay in between. DNA for the CDR3: TGCGCCAGCAGCTTGGACCACCCCGGGCTTTCACCCCTCCACTTT. Translated: CASSLDHPGLSPLHF.

This sequence joins TRBV20-1 and TRBJ1-3; weak D call: TRBD1 (5 bases). Germline loops: CDR1 DFQATT, CDR2 SNEGSKA (reference sequence). CDR3 length: 13 residues. Trimming cost V 5 bases and J 8 bases, with 16 bases left between them. CDR3 DNA: TGCAGTGCTGTGGGGCCCTCGGGGGACACCATATATTTT. Its protein is CSAVGPSGDTIYF.

The J gene is TRBJ2-7, the V gene TRBV5-1, with 12 bases fitting TRBD2. The length of the CDR3 is 15 residues. V trimming: 4 bases; J trimming: 6 bases; junction bases outside the gene matches: 8. Germline V gene lookup returns CDR1 SGHRS and CDR2 YFSETQ. The CDR3 loop reads CASSPTSGRLGEQYF. DNA of the CDR3: TGCGCCAGCAGCCCGACTAGCGGGAGACTAGGCGAGCAGTACTTC.

The chain is built from TRBV18 and TRBJ1-2, with D perhaps matching TRBD1 (6 bases). In germline, CDR1 is KGHSH, CDR2 LQKENI. The CDR3 is made up of 14 amino acids. The V end was cut by 3 bases, the J end by 7 bases, with 15 bases between. The CDR3 spells CASSPGGPASGYTF. As DNA, the CDR3 is TGTGCCAGCTCACCGGGGGGGCCGGCATCTGGCTACACCTTC.

This rearrangement joins TRBV6-1 to TRBJ1-2; D gene ambiguous. CDR3 length: 13 amino acids. Germline assignment: CDR1 MNHNS and CDR2 SASEGT. Trimming took 1 base from V and 8 from J, leaving 11 bases between them. CDR3 amino acids: CASSEDTYAGYTF. The CDR3 nucleotides are TGTGCCAGCAGTGAAGACACCTACGCAGGCTACACCTTC.

The V gene is TRBV4-1, the J gene TRBJ1-1; 7 bases line up with TRBD1. CDR1 MGHRA and CDR2 YSYEKL come from the germline V gene. Trimming took 0 bases from V and 9 from J; bases not matched to a gene: 4. This CDR3 has 13 amino acids. The CDR3 loop reads CASSQDLTGKAFF. CDR3 coding DNA: TGCGCCAGCAGCCAAGATTTGACAGGGAAAGCTTTCTTT.